This record looks at one T cell receptor (beta chain) sequence and its context. Its antigen is still unknown. These data originate in a study of T cells in Graves' hyperthyroidism and ophthalmopathy. The study's findings and limits: Model predictions of ophthalmopathy came a median approximately 6 months before onset.

This CDR3 comprises 15 residues. CDR1 and CDR2 (germline): SGHTA, FQGNSA. J lost 0 bases, V lost 7 bases, and 9 bases had no gene match. TCR beta CDR3 regions were amplified from RNA. Using the HTBI primer set, a first-round RT-PCR was run on the TCR CDR3. TCRdb independently ran MiXCR on the multiplex PCR reads; one entry per CDR3 protein. The profile shows approximately 600,000 distinct CDR3 sequences, under 20% of them singletons. Patients aged 18 to 65 with hyperthyroidism were newly diagnosed, with duration under 2 months. Sequencing used blood. The TCR originated in a woman aged 25-40 years with Graves' hyperthyroidism. The V and J genes are TRBV7-2 and TRBJ2-7; 7 bases match TRBD1. This CDR3 reads CASTPTTGDSYEQYF. The CDR3 bases are TGTGCCAGCACTCCAACTACAGGGGACTCCTACGAGCAGTACTTC.